A single sample is the source of the 27 T cell receptor beta chains below, sequenced in a study of shared clonotypes between healthy human individuals. TCRdb's copy holds only in-frame clones and misses some; the assay was immunoSEQ multiplex PCR. The sample lists around 2.5 million clones, over 85% occurring once. The sample consisted of naive CD4+ T cells from PBMCs. As for subset: CD45RA+ positively selected. The receptor source for this set is a man aged 18 to 29 in good health. Some clones in this sample may be carry-over from other donors' samples.

As DNA, the CDR3 is TGCAGCGTTGAGAAGACAGAATTCTATGGCTACACCTTC. This gives the protein CSVEKTEFYGYTF. The rearrangement joins TRBV29-1 to TRBJ1-2, with D maybe TRBD1 (5 bases). Trimming shortened V by 3 bases and J by 4 bases, and 12 bases separated the two germline ends. This CDR3 comprises 13 residues. Germline V CDR1 and CDR2: SQVTM, ANQGSEA.

This clone was picked up one time. This chain uses TRBV28 with TRBJ2-5; 11 bases match TRBD2. The V segment lost 6 bases and the J segment 7 bases; nucleotides outside the gene matches: 13. The CDR3 spans 16 residues. Per germline, CDR1 MDHEN and CDR2 SYDVKM. The CDR3 is CASSQLAGEGVVTQYF. DNA for the CDR3: TGTGCCAGCAGCCAACTAGCGGGAGAAGGGGTCGTGACCCAGTACTTC.

The chain couples TRBV20-1 to TRBJ2-7; D gene ambiguous. V was pared by 7 bases and J by 3 bases, with 7 bases between. Germline assignment: CDR1 DFQATT and CDR2 SNEGSKA (reference sequence). CDR3 length: 10 amino acids. The CDR3 loop reads CSVERYEQYF. DNA of the CDR3: TGCAGTGTCGAACGCTACGAGCAGTACTTC.

The V call is TRBV6-1, the J call TRBJ2-1; weak D call: TRBD2 (8 bases). Between the trimmed V and J ends, which lost 1 base and 2 bases, there was a span of 18 bases. Germline V CDR1 and CDR2: MNHNS, SASEGT. The CDR3 extends over 18 amino acids. The CDR3 loop reads CASSEVPGRGRTYNEQFF. The CDR3 DNA reads as TGTGCCAGCAGTGAAGTCCCCGGGAGGGGGCGAACCTACAATGAGCAGTTCTTC.

This clone was picked up one time. V is TRBV27 and J is TRBJ2-7, with 7 bases that match TRBD2. Germline CDR1 and CDR2: MNHEY and SMNVEV (reference sequence). V lost 5 bases to trimming and J lost 4 bases; unmatched junction nucleotides: 11. This CDR3 is built from 15 residues. The CDR3 sequence is CASSRQAGKGYEQYF. The CDR3 coding sequence is TGTGCCAGCAGTCGGCAAGCGGGGAAAGGGTACGAGCAGTACTTC.

Of note for this clone: This same CDR3 is encoded by further DNA sequences in the sample. The genes are TRBV28 and TRBJ1-1, with TRBD1 matching 7 bases. The CDR3 has 14 amino acids. The ends lost 6 bases at V and 0 bases at J; junction bases unmatched: 4. The germline CDR1 and CDR2 sequences are MDHEN and SYDVKM. The CDR3 DNA sequence: TGTGCCAGCAGCTCGACAGGGATGAACACTGAAGCTTTCTTT. Protein sequence: CASSSTGMNTEAFF. The full variable domain, rest sourced from reference TRBV28 and TRBJ1-1, is DVKVTQSSRYLVKRTGEKVFLECVQDMDHENMFWYRQDPGLGLRLIYFSYDVKMKEKGDIPEGYSVSREKKERFSLILESASTNQTSMYLCASSSTGMNTEAFFGQGTRLTVV.

This clone has only one observation. The V gene is TRBV19, the J gene TRBJ1-4; D unclear. The length of the CDR3 is 16 residues. Trimming shortened V by 9 bases and J by 2 bases, and 19 bases separated the two germline ends. Germline V gene data show CDR1 as LNHDA and CDR2 as SQIVND (reference sequence). CDR3 nucleotides: TGTGCCAGGCCCATTCGAGTAGGTGCCACTAATGAAAAACTGTTTTTT. Its protein is CARPIRVGATNEKLFF. Variable domain in full (rest from reference TRBV19 and TRBJ1-4): DGGITQSPKYLFRKEGQNVTLSCEQNLNHDAMYWYRQDPGQGLRLIYYSQIVNDFQKGDIAEGYSVSREKKESFPLTVTSAQKNPTAFYLCARPIRVGATNEKLFFGSGTQLSVL.

The chain combines TRBV25-1 with TRBJ2-3; TRBD1 aligns across 7 bases. The CDR3 is 16 amino acids. CDR1 and CDR2 (germline): MGHDK, SYGVNS. V lost 5 bases, J lost 2 bases, and 10 bases stayed unmatched. CDR3 coding DNA: TGTGCCAGCAGTCCTCGGACAGGCGAGTTCACAGATACGCAGTATTTT. It translates to CASSPRTGEFTDTQYF.

The V gene is TRBV30, the J gene TRBJ2-3; TRBD2 agrees at 10 bases. With 5 bases clipped from V and 5 bases from J, the junction kept 7 bases outside the gene matches. The CDR3 runs 14 residues. Germline assignment: CDR1 GTSNPN and CDR2 SVGIG (reference sequence). This CDR3 reads CAWRSGRVVDTQYF. DNA of the CDR3: TGTGCCTGGCGAAGCGGGAGGGTGGTAGATACGCAGTATTTT.

The CDR3 reads CASSPQITGELFF. In DNA form, the CDR3 reads TGTGCCAGCAGCCCCCAAATCACCGGGGAGCTGTTTTTT. This chain joins TRBV7-2 and TRBJ2-2; D remains ambiguous. With 5 bases removed from V and 4 bases from J, the gap between germline ends came to 8 bases. CDR3 length: 13 residues. Germline CDR1 is SGHTA and CDR2 is FQGNSA.

The chain combines TRBV11-2 with TRBJ2-7; 7 nucleotides align to TRBD1. The trim removed 4 bases at V and 0 bases at J, leaving 6 bases unmatched. The germline V gene has CDR1 SGHAT and CDR2 FQNNGV. CDR3 length equals 15 residues. CDR3: CASSSIRDSSYEQYF. The DNA of the CDR3 is TGTGCCAGCAGCTCCATCCGGGACAGCTCCTACGAGCAGTACTTC.

This chain links TRBV27 with TRBJ1-1; D is unresolved. The germline gives CDR1 MNHEY, CDR2 SMNVEV (reference sequence). The CDR3 contains 15 residues. Between the trimmed V and J ends, which lost 3 bases and 5 bases, there was a span of 16 bases. The CDR3 spells CASSFLSMGMTEAFF. CDR3 DNA sequence: TGTGCCAGCAGTTTTTTGTCTATGGGGATGACTGAAGCTTTCTTT.

The V and J genes are TRBV5-6 and TRBJ1-4, with D unclear. Germline values: CDR1 SGHDT, CDR2 YYEEEE. Trimming removed 1 base from V and 6 bases from J, with 10 bases in between. The CDR3 totals 14 residues. This chain's CDR3 is CASSLFALDEKLFF. Written as DNA, the CDR3 is TGTGCCAGCAGCTTGTTCGCCCTTGATGAAAAACTGTTTTTT.

Comment on this clone: Since no conserved phenylalanine or tryptophan closes the CDR3, a read error is the likely cause. It is unclear where the CDR3 begins or ends on the DNA, so no DNA is shown, and the CDR3 is as TCRdb lists it. The V and J genes are TRBV21-1 and TRBJ2-7; TRBD2 is the table's D call and was not checked against the DNA. TRBV21-1 is a documented pseudogene. The CDR3 contains 11 residues when both ends are counted. CDR3 protein: CASRDRAGGKD.

The gene calls are TRBV9 and TRBJ2-2, with TRBD1 matching over 9 bases. J gave up 4 bases and V 4 bases, and 8 bases lay outside the gene matches. Germline-derived CDR1 and CDR2 are SGDLS and YYNGEE. CDR3 length equals 16 residues. The CDR3 DNA sequence: TGTGCCAGCAGCTTTCGGACAGGGGAGACCACCGGGGAGCTGTTTTTT. As protein: CASSFRTGETTGELFF.

This clone turned up a few times. DNA of the CDR3: TGTGCCAGTACCATAGGGTTTACGGACACTGAAGCTTTCTTT. This encodes CASTIGFTDTEAFF. The chain links TRBV19 to TRBJ1-1; D gene unclear. The V gene lost 7 bases and the J gene lost 3 bases, with 15 bases spanning the gap. Per germline, CDR1 LNHDA and CDR2 SQIVND (reference sequence). The CDR3 contains 14 residues.

The V call is TRBV6-1, the J call TRBJ1-3; D perhaps matches TRBD1 (5 bases). The CDR3 runs 16 residues. V was clipped by 0 bases and J by 4 bases, with 13 bases between them. Looked up from germline, CDR1 is MNHNS and CDR2 is SASEGT. The CDR3 nucleotides read TGTGCCAGCAGTGAAGCGCTTCCAGGGATGGGAAACACCATATATTTT. It specifies CASSEALPGMGNTIYF.

Concerning this clone itself: Other nucleotide sequences in the sample specify the same CDR3. V gene TRBV19 combines with J gene TRBJ1-5, with D possibly matching TRBD1 (6 bases). V lost 6 bases and J lost 4, with 16 bases in between. CDR1 and CDR2 from the germline V gene are LNHDA and SQIVND (reference sequence). The CDR3 contains 15 residues. CDR3 sequence: CASSLNRDSNQPQHF. The CDR3 DNA follows: TGTGCCAGTAGCCTAAACAGGGATTCGAATCAGCCCCAGCATTTT.

The rearrangement uses TRBV11-3 and TRBJ2-3; 9 bases fit TRBD2. The CDR3 contains 16 residues. Germline V gene sequence: CDR1 SGHNT, CDR2 YENEEA. The V gene end was trimmed by 1 base and the J gene end by 4 bases; junction bases not matched to a gene: 6. The CDR3 is CASSLGLAAAPDTQYF. The CDR3 DNA is TGTGCCAGCAGCTTAGGACTAGCGGCGGCCCCAGATACGCAGTATTTT.

This chain links TRBV4-3 with TRBJ2-1; TRBD1 aligns across 10 bases. The CDR3 totals 17 residues. Trimming removed 4 bases from V and 7 bases from J; junction bases left unmatched: 13. Germline V gene data show CDR1 as LGHNA and CDR2 as YSLEER. The CDR3 DNA sequence: TGCGCCAGCAGCCCCCTGGGATGGGGACAGGGGAGGAATGAGCAGTTCTTC. Its protein product is CASSPLGWGQGRNEQFF.

This chain joins TRBV4-1 and TRBJ1-1, with D perhaps TRBD1 (6 bases). The CDR3 length is 14 residues. Trimming took off 4 bases at V and 7 bases at J, with 16 bases between the two ends. CDR1 is MGHRA and CDR2 is YSYEKL in the germline V gene. Written as DNA, the CDR3 is TGCGCCAGCAGCCCATCAAACAGGGAAAGTGAAGCTTTCTTT. Its protein product is CASSPSNRESEAFF.

Concerning this clone itself: The same CDR3 also results from other DNA sequences found in this sample. The chain joins TRBV28 to TRBJ2-6, with unresolved D. V shed 7 bases and J shed 0 bases, with 13 bases lying between them. This CDR3 contains 16 residues. Germline V lookup: CDR1 MDHEN, CDR2 SYDVKM. CDR3 residues: CASTLGGASGANVLTF. For the CDR3, the DNA is TGTGCCAGCACCCTGGGCGGAGCCTCTGGGGCCAACGTCCTGACTTTC.

The V gene is TRBV27, the J gene TRBJ2-7, with TRBD2 matching over 12 bases. J gave up 6 bases and V 1 base, and 10 bases lay outside the gene matches. The CDR3 length is 17 residues. Germline V lookup: CDR1 MNHEY, CDR2 SMNVEV (reference sequence). In DNA, the CDR3 is TGTGCCAGCAGTTTATACTGGGGGACTAGCGGGTCTCGCGAGCAGTACTTC. It translates to CASSLYWGTSGSREQYF.

The chain links TRBV10-3 to TRBJ1-5; unclear D gene. The CDR3 runs to 15 residues. Trimming pared 3 bases from V and 3 bases from J, leaving 12 bases between. CDR1 and CDR2 (germline): ENHRY, SYGVKD. CDR3 protein: CAISDRGALNQPQHF. The CDR3 region has the DNA TGTGCCATCAGTGACCGAGGAGCCCTCAATCAGCCCCAGCATTTT.

The V call is TRBV5-1, the J call TRBJ2-5, with D possibly TRBD2 on 6 matching bases. This CDR3 is built from 13 residues. V was clipped by 8 bases and J by 1 base, with 12 bases between them. Germline loops: CDR1 SGHRS, CDR2 YFSETQ. The CDR3 DNA reads TGCGCCAGTGCAGCGGGTACCCAAGAGACCCAGTACTTC. Residues: CASAAGTQETQYF. Based on the CDR3 plus reference TRBV5-1 and TRBJ2-5, the full variable domain is KAGVTQTPRYLIKTRGQQVTLSCSPISGHRSVSWYQQTPGQGLQFLFEYFSETQRNKGNFPGRFSGRQFSNSRSEMNVSTLELGDSALYLCASAAGTQETQYFGPGTRLLVL.

V gene TRBV6-1 combines with J gene TRBJ2-4; the match to TRBD1 covers 7 bases. The CDR3 extends over 15 amino acids. V shed 5 bases, J shed 3 bases, and the junction held 7 bases outside the gene matches. Germline CDR1 MNHNS, CDR2 SASEGT. The CDR3: CASSPIDRDKNIQYF. DNA of the CDR3: TGTGCCAGCAGTCCCATCGACAGGGACAAAAACATTCAGTACTTC.

The chain combines TRBV7-2 with TRBJ1-5; 7 bases align to TRBD1. Germline-derived CDR1 and CDR2 are SGHTA and FQGNSA. J lost 6 bases, V lost 2 bases, and 4 bases had no gene match. The CDR3 totals 14 residues. CDR3 DNA sequence: TGTGCCAGCAGCTTAACAGGGGCAGGTCAGCCCCAGCATTTT. It is translated as CASSLTGAGQPQHF.